This T cell receptor beta chain derives from a study of T cells in Graves' hyperthyroidism and ophthalmopathy. There were TCR beta CDR3 regions amplified from RNA transcripts. During a first-round RT-PCR of the TCR CDR3, the HTBI primer set was used. TCRdb itself ran the multiplex PCR reads through MiXCR, one entry per CDR3 protein. The table has a few hundred thousand distinct CDR3 sequences, 20% to 25% seen once. This clonotype showed up just a few times. The CDR3 loop spans 16 amino acids. The V gene's germline CDR1 is MGHDK and CDR2 SYGVNS. The germline V and J ends were trimmed by 0 bases and 8 bases, with 19 bases remaining between them. Uncontrolled infections, other autoimmune diseases, pregnancy or lactation led to exclusion of patients.

Input material: blood. The sequence was obtained from a woman in her 70s with Graves' ophthalmopathy. The chain has TRBV25-1 and TRBJ1-2; D is unresolved. The CDR3 DNA reads TGTGCCAGCAGTGAATATATTCGGGTTGGGAACGACGGCTACACCTTC. It yields the protein CASSEYIRVGNDGYTF.